The present TCR beta chain was sequenced within a study of OX40 agonist ivuxolimab in advanced cancers. As for the study in general: Patients were roughly 83% male with ages about 23 to 80, mean about 65.

Method: immunoSEQ multiplex PCR; TCRdb's copy keeps in-frame clones and lacks some. The profile shows over 55,000 clones, about 89% of them singletons. Germline CDR1 ENHRY, CDR2 SYGVKD. V was clipped by 7 bases and J by 0 bases, with 5 bases between them. This CDR3 is built from 12 residues. The starting material was CD4+ or CD8+ T cells sorted from blood, obtained in a trial of the OX40 agonist ivuxolimab. The J gene is TRBJ2-3, the V gene TRBV10-3; D gene ambiguous. This receptor was taken from an adult with an advanced solid tumor such as melanoma, head and neck, liver or kidney cancer. The CDR3 sequence: CAIMDSTDTQYF. Written as DNA, the CDR3 is TGTGCCATCATGGACAGCACAGATACGCAGTATTTT.